The source of this TCR beta chain is a study of blood T cells in healthy people across ages. In the study overall: Template switching captured about one barcoded beta molecule per two T cells.

Next came a second PCR, run for about 7 to 12 cycles, which used a sample-barcoded 5' primer along with a J-beta primer mix. Each cDNA molecule was tagged by a template-switch adaptor with 12 random nucleotides. Sequencing of every sample gave 3 million or more CDR3-containing paired-end reads. TCRdb itself ran the 5' RACE reads through MiXCR, one entry per CDR3 protein. The data show 1.5 million to 2 million distinct CDR3 sequences, 49% seen once. The material sequenced was blood. This receptor was obtained from a woman between 35 and 50 years old in good health.

The CDR3 loop reads CASSLGTGAAYNEQFF. The CDR3 coding sequence is TGCGCCAGCAGCTTAGGAACCGGGGCAGCGTACAATGAGCAGTTCTTC. The chain couples TRBV5-1 to TRBJ2-1; D possibly matches TRBD1 or TRBD2 (5 bases each). The CDR3 has 16 residues. Germline-derived CDR1 and CDR2 are SGHRS and YFSETQ. The ends were cut back, 2 bases at V and 4 bases at J, with 16 bases in the middle.